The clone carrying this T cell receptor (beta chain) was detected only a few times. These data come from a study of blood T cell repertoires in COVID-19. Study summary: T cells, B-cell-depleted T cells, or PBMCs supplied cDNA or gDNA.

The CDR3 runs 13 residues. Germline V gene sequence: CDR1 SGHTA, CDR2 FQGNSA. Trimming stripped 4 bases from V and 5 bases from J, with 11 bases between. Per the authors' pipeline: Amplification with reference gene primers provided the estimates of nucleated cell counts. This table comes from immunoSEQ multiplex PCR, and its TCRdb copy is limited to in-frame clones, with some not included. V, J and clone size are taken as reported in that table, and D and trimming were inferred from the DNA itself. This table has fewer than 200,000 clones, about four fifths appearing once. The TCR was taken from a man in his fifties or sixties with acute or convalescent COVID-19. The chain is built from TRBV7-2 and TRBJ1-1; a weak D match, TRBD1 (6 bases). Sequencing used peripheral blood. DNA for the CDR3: TGTGCCAGCAGCTCCTGGACAGTTACTGAAGCTTTCTTT. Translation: CASSSWTVTEAFF.